This entry lists 29 T cell receptor beta chains sequenced from one sample in a study of response to subunit inactivated influenza vaccine. Using its own MiXCR run on the RT-PCR reads, TCRdb lists one record per CDR3 protein. The data contain 650,000 to 800,000 distinct CDR3 sequences, less than 20% of them singletons. The input for sequencing was PBMCs from blood, taken roughly 5 days after vaccination. The source is a man in his forties or fifties who received an inactivated influenza vaccine.

The chain is built from TRBV6-2 or TRBV6-3 and TRBJ2-1; 8 bases match TRBD1. CDR3 length: 16 amino acids. V gave up 5 bases and J gave up 2 bases; unmatched junction bases: 8. From germline, CDR1 is MNHEY and CDR2 SVGEGT. In DNA, the CDR3 is TGTGCCAGCAGTCGCCGGCCGGACAGGGCCTACAATGAGCAGTTCTTC. This encodes CASSRRPDRAYNEQFF.

This clonotype was seen only a few times. This chain joins TRBV6-6 and TRBJ1-1, with unresolved D. The germline gives CDR1 MNHNY, CDR2 SVGAGI (reference sequence). V gave up 7 bases and J gave up 9 bases, with 18 bases separating them. The CDR3 consists of 13 residues. The CDR3: CASNPGDGGKAFF. DNA for the CDR3: TGTGCCAGCAACCCCGGAGACGGTGGGAAAGCTTTCTTT.

The V and J genes are TRBV7-2 and TRBJ2-2; D is possibly TRBD2 (5 bases). The V end lost 0 bases, the J end lost 2 bases, and 13 bases lay between the germline ends. CDR3 length: 17 amino acids. Germline CDR1 is SGHTA and CDR2 is FQGNSA. CDR3 coding DNA: TGTGCCAGCAGCTTAGCGGGCGGACTTTCAAACACCGGGGAGCTGTTTTTT. Protein: CASSLAGGLSNTGELFF. Full variable domain (rest looked up from reference TRBV7-2 and TRBJ2-2): GAGVSQSPSNKVTEKGKDVELRCDPISGHTALYWYRQSLGQGLEFLIYFQGNSAPDKSGLPSDRFSAERTGGSVSTLTIQRTQQEDSAVYLCASSLAGGLSNTGELFFGEGSRLTVL.

This clonotype was found many times. The genes are TRBV5-1 and TRBJ2-3; D uncertain. The CDR3 length is 14 residues. The V gene lost 2 bases and the J gene lost 0 bases, with 7 bases spanning the gap. Per germline, CDR1 SGHRS and CDR2 YFSETQ. CDR3 sequence reads: CASSFPGSTDTQYF. The CDR3 nucleotides read TGCGCCAGCAGCTTTCCAGGCAGCACAGATACGCAGTATTTT.

This clonotype came up a few times. The genes are TRBV29-1 and TRBJ1-2; D might be TRBD1 (6 bases). The CDR3 spans 14 residues. Germline CDR1 is SQVTM and CDR2 is ANQGSEA. The germline V and J ends were trimmed by 3 bases and 4 bases, with 15 bases remaining between them. CDR3 amino acids: CSVDIAGVAYGYTF. CDR3 bases: TGCAGCGTTGATATCGCAGGGGTAGCCTATGGCTACACCTTC. Based on the CDR3 plus reference TRBV29-1 and TRBJ1-2, the full variable domain is SAVISQKPSRDICQRGTSLTIQCQVDSQVTMMFWYRQQPGQSLTLIATANQGSEATYESGFVIDKFPISRPNLTFSTLTVSNMSPEDSSIYLCSVDIAGVAYGYTFGSGTRLTVV.

The CDR3: CSPYRGDNEQFF. The CDR3 DNA reads as TGCAGTCCTTATCGTGGGGATAATGAGCAGTTCTTC. The chain uses TRBV20-1 and TRBJ2-1; D unclear. Germline V lookup: CDR1 DFQATT, CDR2 SNEGSKA (reference sequence). Trimming took off 8 bases at V and 7 bases at J, with 15 bases between the two ends. The CDR3 length is 12 residues.

Ten or more counts support this clonotype. The gene calls are TRBV20-1 and TRBJ1-5, with 10 positions matching TRBD1. The CDR3 is 13 residues long. Germline V CDR1 and CDR2: DFQATT, SNEGSKA (reference sequence). The J segment lost 7 bases and the V segment lost 6 bases, leaving 6 bases of the junction unmatched. This chain's CDR3 is CSARQGANQPQHF. CDR3 nucleotide sequence: TGCAGTGCAAGACAGGGGGCAAACCAGCCCCAGCATTTT.

V is TRBV6-1 and J is TRBJ2-2; possible D gene TRBD2, 5 bases. The V end was cut by 10 bases, the J end by 2 bases, with 17 bases between. From germline, CDR1 is MNHNS and CDR2 SASEGT. The CDR3 sequence is 15 residues long. The CDR3 loop is CATAGVLRNTGELFF. Written as DNA, the CDR3 is TGTGCCACGGCCGGGGTCCTTAGAAACACCGGGGAGCTGTTTTTT.

This clonotype turned up a few times. The CDR3 loop is CASSSGTGLSNEQFF. The CDR3 coding sequence is TGTGCCAGTAGCTCCGGGACAGGGCTAAGTAATGAGCAGTTCTTC. The gene calls are TRBV19 and TRBJ2-1; TRBD1 agrees at 9 bases. V dropped 6 bases and J dropped 7; count of bases not matched to a gene: 10. The CDR3 length is 15 residues. The germline gives CDR1 LNHDA, CDR2 SQIVND (reference sequence).

This clonotype has at least ten counts. The rearrangement uses TRBV20-1 and TRBJ1-2; D ambiguous. This CDR3 has 14 amino acids. Germline CDR1 reads DFQATT; CDR2 reads SNEGSKA (reference sequence). Trimming removed 5 bases at V and 1 base at J, with 14 bases between. The chain's CDR3 is CSAGRTPNNYGYTF. CDR3 nucleotide sequence: TGCAGTGCTGGGAGAACACCTAATAACTATGGCTACACCTTC.

This clonotype was observed many times. The V call is TRBV6-9, the J call TRBJ2-1; TRBD2 aligns across 9 bases. There are 15 residues in the CDR3. Germline V gene lookup returns CDR1 MNHGY and CDR2 SVAAGI. V lost 0 bases to trimming and J lost 6 bases; unmatched junction nucleotides: 3. CDR3 protein: CASSYSTSGINEQFF. The CDR3 bases are TGTGCCAGCAGTTATTCGACTAGCGGTATCAATGAGCAGTTCTTC.

The table lists this clonotype with a few counts. The J gene is TRBJ2-7, the V gene TRBV20-1; D not resolved. The CDR3 runs to 13 residues. The germline V gene encodes CDR1 DFQATT and CDR2 SNEGSKA (reference sequence). V lost 3 bases to trimming and J lost 6 bases, with 15 bases between them. Here the CDR3 reads CSARGVVLGEQYF. The CDR3 DNA reads as TGCAGTGCTAGGGGTGTGGTCCTCGGCGAGCAGTACTTC.

This clonotype was seen at least ten times. This chain links TRBV20-1 with TRBJ1-6, with 9 nucleotides matching TRBD1. After removal of 3 bases from V and 7 bases from J, the junction contained 7 bases not matched to a gene. Germline values: CDR1 DFQATT, CDR2 SNEGSKA (reference sequence). The CDR3 consists of 15 residues. The CDR3 nucleotides are TGCAGTGCTAGTCCCGGGACAGGGATCAATTCACCCCTCCACTTT. It codes for CSASPGTGINSPLHF.

The rearrangement joins TRBV5-1 to TRBJ2-7, with D perhaps assigned TRBD1 or TRBD2 (5 bases each). Trimming pared 4 bases from V and 7 bases from J, leaving 15 bases between. Germline V gene sequence: CDR1 SGHRS, CDR2 YFSETQ. The CDR3 length is 13 residues. The CDR3 here is CASSVEGLGEQYF. CDR3 coding DNA: TGCGCCAGCAGCGTAGAGGGGCTCGGGGAGCAGTACTTC.

The gene calls are TRBV20-1 and TRBJ2-7; 7 bases are shared with TRBD2. Germline V gene lookup returns CDR1 DFQATT and CDR2 SNEGSKA (reference sequence). Losses at the gene ends were 0 bases for V and 5 bases for J; bases not matched to a gene: 7. The CDR3 totals 14 residues. CDR3 region: CSARDRRGIHEQYF. The CDR3 nucleotides are TGCAGTGCTAGAGATCGGCGGGGGATCCACGAGCAGTACTTC.

This clonotype was counted only a few times. The chain employs TRBV5-1 and TRBJ2-1; D gene unclear. The CDR3 loop spans 13 amino acids. The ends were cut back, 0 bases at V and 8 bases at J, with 9 bases in the middle. Germline CDR1 is SGHRS and CDR2 is YFSETQ. The DNA of the CDR3 is TGCGCCAGCAGCTTGGGACGGCCTTATGAGCAGTTCTTC. It translates to CASSLGRPYEQFF.

This clonotype appeared a few times. The CDR3 region is CAWSSGLALLNEQFF. CDR3 bases: TGTGCCTGGTCTTCCGGACTAGCCCTACTCAATGAGCAGTTCTTC. The chain links TRBV30 to TRBJ2-1; 8 nucleotides match TRBD2. Trimming removed 5 bases from V and 6 bases from J; junction bases left unmatched: 12. Germline CDR1 GTSNPN, CDR2 SVGIG (reference sequence). The CDR3 totals 15 residues.

This clonotype has a count of ten or more. The chain is built from TRBV20-1 and TRBJ2-3; 9 nucleotides line up with TRBD1. The junction had 6 bases not matched to a gene; V was cut back by 6 bases and J by 2 bases. Germline assignment: CDR1 DFQATT and CDR2 SNEGSKA (reference sequence). This CDR3 spans 14 amino acids. DNA of the CDR3: TGCAGTGCACCCGGGACAGGGTCCACAGATACGCAGTATTTT. Amino acids: CSAPGTGSTDTQYF.

V is TRBV4-3 and J is TRBJ2-1, with D tentatively TRBD1 (6 bases). The CDR3 runs to 14 residues. V dropped 3 bases and J dropped 6 bases, with 12 bases sitting between them. Per germline, CDR1 LGHNA and CDR2 YSLEER. The chain's CDR3 is CASSQTPGVNEQFF. CDR3 coding DNA: TGCGCCAGCAGCCAGACTCCAGGGGTCAATGAGCAGTTCTTC.

The gene calls are TRBV11-2 and TRBJ2-1; D not resolved. V was cut by 7 bases and J by 4 bases, with 14 bases left in between. Looked up from germline, CDR1 is SGHAT and CDR2 is FQNNGV. The CDR3 is made up of 14 amino acids. The CDR3 loop reads CASTSRRMYNEQFF. CDR3 DNA sequence: TGTGCCAGCACCTCTCGGCGGATGTACAATGAGCAGTTCTTC.

The J gene is TRBJ1-5, the V gene TRBV12-3 or TRBV12-4; D gene unclear. V was trimmed by 5 bases and J by 6 bases, leaving 17 bases between them. The CDR3 extends over 15 amino acids. DNA for the CDR3: TGTGCCAGCAGTCAGAGCTCCCTACTCAGTCAGCCCCAGCATTTT. This sequence encodes CASSQSSLLSQPQHF.

This chain links TRBV27 with TRBJ2-5; D is tentatively TRBD1 or TRBD2 (5 bases each). Germline CDR1 is MNHEY and CDR2 is SMNVEV (reference sequence). With 6 bases removed from V and 8 bases from J, the gap between germline ends came to 16 bases. The CDR3 runs to 13 residues. The CDR3 spells CASSLTDRDTQYF. The CDR3 bases are TGTGCCAGCAGCCTCACCGATCGGGACACCCAGTACTTC.

This clonotype was seen a few times. The chain is built from TRBV5-5 and TRBJ2-5; D may match TRBD1 or TRBD2 (5 bases each). CDR1 is SGHKS, CDR2 YYEKEE, per germline (reference sequence). V was shortened by 2 bases and J by 2 bases, with 13 bases between the two germline ends. CDR3 length: 15 amino acids. CDR3 sequence (DNA): TGTGCCAGCAGCTTTAGTAGGGGACGGCAAGAGACCCAGTACTTC. It yields the protein CASSFSRGRQETQYF. Full variable domain (rest looked up from reference TRBV5-5 and TRBJ2-5): DAGVTQSPTHLIKTRGQQVTLRCSPISGHKSVSWYQQVLGQGPQFIFQYYEKEERGRGNFPDRFSARQFPNYSSELNVNALLLGDSALYLCASSFSRGRQETQYFGPGTRLLVL.

The chain couples TRBV9 to TRBJ1-2, with D uncertain. Germline V gene sequence: CDR1 SGDLS, CDR2 YYNGEE. The CDR3 consists of 13 residues. V gave up 0 bases and J gave up 5 bases, with 8 bases separating them. The CDR3 DNA follows: TGTGCCAGCAGCGTAGGTAGCAGTTATGGCTACACCTTC. It translates to CASSVGSSYGYTF. Looking up the rest from reference TRBV9 and TRBJ1-2 gives the full variable domain: DSGVTQTPKHLITATGQRVTLRCSPRSGDLSVYWYQQSLDQGLQFLIQYYNGEERAKGNILERFSAQQFPDLHSELNLSSLELGDSALYFCASSVGSSYGYTFGSGTRLTVV.

This clonotype was detected a few times. The rearrangement uses TRBV6-1 and TRBJ2-1; no definite D call. This CDR3 is 14 amino acids long. Per germline, CDR1 MNHNS and CDR2 SASEGT. The CDR3 nucleotides are TGTGCTGAACCCCCGGGTAGCTCCTACAATGAGCAGTTCTTC. It is translated as CAEPPGSSYNEQFF.

The chain joins TRBV12-3 or TRBV12-4 to TRBJ2-3; 11 nucleotides match TRBD1. Trimming took 3 bases from V and 6 from J; bases not matched to a gene: 5. The length of the CDR3 is 15 residues. CDR3 sequence: CASSLRTGGSDTQYF. For the CDR3, the DNA is TGTGCCAGCAGTTTGCGGACAGGGGGCTCTGATACGCAGTATTTT.

CDR3 amino acids: CASSQGGPGTAHYSSQYF. The CDR3 DNA reads TGCGCCAGCAGCCAAGGTGGTCCCGGGACAGCGCATTACTCTTCGCAGTATTTT. This rearrangement joins TRBV4-1 to TRBJ2-3; 7 nucleotides line up with TRBD1. V gave up 1 base and J gave up 10 bases; unmatched junction bases: 20. This CDR3 region has 18 residues. Per the germline V gene, CDR1 is MGHRA and CDR2 is YSYEKL.

This clonotype showed up just a few times. The DNA for the CDR3 is TGTGCCAGCTCACCACCTTCAGGGGTCTACGAGCAGTACTTC. Its protein product is CASSPPSGVYEQYF. The chain carries TRBV18 and TRBJ2-7; a possible D gene is TRBD1 (6 bases). V lost 0 bases and J 3 bases, leaving 9 bases between the germline ends. Germline-derived CDR1 and CDR2 are KGHSH and LQKENI. The CDR3 covers 14 residues.

The genes are TRBV4-3 and TRBJ2-7, with 9 bases lining up with TRBD2. Germline CDR1 reads LGHNA; CDR2 reads YSLEER. The CDR3 spans 14 residues. Unmatched junction bases numbered 2, after V lost 2 bases and J lost 3 bases. CDR3 amino acids: CASSQLAGIYEQYF. The CDR3 nucleotides read TGCGCCAGCAGCCAACTAGCGGGAATCTACGAGCAGTACTTC.